This TCR beta chain was captured in a study of blood T cell repertoires in COVID-19. Background on the study: Donors in the United States, Italy and Spain gave samples during acute or convalescent COVID-19.

TCRdb's copy holds only in-frame clones and misses some; the assay was immunoSEQ multiplex PCR. The sample consists of about 120,000 clones, 70% to 90% of them appearing once. V was trimmed by 1 base and J by 0 bases, leaving 9 bases between them. This CDR3 has 15 amino acids. Germline V CDR1 and CDR2: LGHDT, YNNKEL (reference sequence). This TCR came from a man in his forties with acute or convalescent COVID-19. Sequencing was carried out using peripheral blood. V is TRBV3-1 (or the pseudogene TRBV3-2) and J is TRBJ1-1; D uncertain. In DNA form, the CDR3 reads TGTGCCAGCAGCCAAGTGTCGCAGTTGAACACTGAAGCTTTCTTT. Translation: CASSQVSQLNTEAFF.